The 14 T cell receptor beta chains in this list originate from one sample, sequenced in a study of blood T cell repertoires in COVID-19. Libraries were prepared by immunoSEQ multiplex PCR; TCRdb keeps only in-frame clonotypes and omits some of them. The sample shows approximately 190,000 clones, roughly four fifths of them seen only once. The sequenced sample consisted of peripheral blood. The receptors here all came from a young man with active or convalescent COVID-19.

The chain combines TRBV7-9 with TRBJ2-1; the match to TRBD2 covers 7 bases. Germline V gene data show CDR1 as SEHNR and CDR2 as FQNEAQ (reference sequence). V shed 3 bases and J 6 bases; nucleotides not matched to a gene: 5. The CDR3 spans 14 residues. CDR3: CASSFPTSRNEQFF. The CDR3 nucleotides are TGTGCCAGCAGCTTCCCGACTAGCCGCAATGAGCAGTTCTTC.

J is TRBJ2-5 and V is TRBV29-1; D remains ambiguous. V was shortened by 3 bases and J by 4 bases, with 9 bases between the two germline ends. The germline V gene encodes CDR1 SQVTM and CDR2 ANQGSEA. The CDR3 is 12 residues long. The chain's CDR3 is CSVEFTGETQYF. The DNA for the CDR3 is TGCAGCGTTGAGTTCACGGGAGAGACCCAGTACTTC.

The V and J genes are TRBV11-2 and TRBJ2-2, with unresolved D. The CDR3 spans 16 residues. The germline CDR1 and CDR2 sequences are SGHAT and FQNNGV. The V end was cut by 1 base, the J end by 4 bases, with 13 bases between. The CDR3 is CASSLVTLGGTGELFF. DNA of the CDR3: TGTGCCAGCAGCTTAGTTACGCTCGGCGGCACCGGGGAGCTGTTTTTT.

This chain connects TRBV6-2 or TRBV6-3 to TRBJ2-7; 9 bases fit TRBD2. The V segment lost 5 bases and the J segment 7 bases; nucleotides outside the gene matches: 9. This CDR3 is 14 amino acids long. Germline V gene data show CDR1 as MNHEY and CDR2 as SVGEGT. The CDR3 nucleotides are TGTGCCAGCAGTCCGACTAGCGGTTTTAGGGAGCAGTACTTC. Translation: CASSPTSGFREQYF.

The chain carries TRBV27 and TRBJ2-7; 14 positions agree with TRBD2. Trimming removed 7 bases from V and 3 bases from J; junction bases left unmatched: 5. Germline V lookup: CDR1 MNHEY, CDR2 SMNVEV (reference sequence). The CDR3 extends over 15 amino acids. The CDR3 region has the DNA TGTGCCAGCAAGACTAGCGGGAGGGCCTTCTACGAGCAGTACTTC. Its protein product is CASKTSGRAFYEQYF.

The chain links TRBV4-2 to TRBJ2-3, with TRBD2 identical over 10 bases. CDR1 and CDR2 from the germline V gene are LGHNA and YNFKEQ. This CDR3 is built from 17 residues. V gave up 0 bases and J gave up 6 bases; unmatched junction bases: 9. The CDR3 region has the DNA TGTGCCAGCAGCCAAGATCCAAGCGGGGGGGCGGCGGATACGCAGTATTTT. Amino acid sequence: CASSQDPSGGAADTQYF.

The chain carries TRBV2 and TRBJ1-6, with 7 bases lining up with TRBD1. Germline V CDR1 and CDR2: SNHLY, FYNNEI. The CDR3 runs to 13 residues. Trimming took 4 bases from V and 7 from J; bases not matched to a gene: 1. The CDR3 loop is CASSGQGNSPLHF. CDR3 DNA sequence: TGTGCCAGCAGTGGACAGGGAAATTCACCCCTCCACTTT.

This sequence joins TRBV3-1 (or the pseudogene TRBV3-2) and TRBJ2-5; TRBD1 agrees at 11 bases. This CDR3 is built from 16 residues. Germline-derived CDR1 and CDR2 are LGHDT and YNNKEL (reference sequence). Losses at the gene ends were 4 bases for V and 4 bases for J; bases not matched to a gene: 8. The CDR3 spells CASSPPFGQGAETQYF. In nucleotides, the CDR3 is TGTGCCAGCAGCCCCCCTTTTGGACAGGGGGCAGAGACCCAGTACTTC.

CDR3 DNA sequence: TGTGCTAGTGGAGGGGTCAGGCCGAACACTGAAGCTTTCTTT. It yields the protein CASGGVRPNTEAFF. The rearrangement joins TRBV12-5 to TRBJ1-1; TRBD1 is a possible D gene (5 bases). Germline CDR1 and CDR2: LGHNT and FRNRAP. V dropped 6 bases and J dropped 1 base, with 12 bases sitting between them. This CDR3 is built from 14 residues. The full variable domain, in which reference TRBV12-5 and TRBJ1-1 provide the parts outside the CDR3, is DARVTQTPRHKVTEMGQEVTMRCQPILGHNTVFWYRQTMMQGLELLAYFRNRAPLDDSGMPKDRFSAEMPDATLATLKIQPSEPRDSAVYFCASGGVRPNTEAFFGQGTRLTVV.

This chain links TRBV9 with TRBJ1-1; D is perhaps TRBD1 (6 bases). Germline CDR1 is SGDLS and CDR2 is YYNGEE. With 4 bases removed from V and 1 base from J, the gap between germline ends came to 8 bases. The CDR3 runs 13 residues. In DNA form, the CDR3 reads TGTGCCAGCAGCTCACAGGGGAACACTGAAGCTTTCTTT. Amino acid sequence: CASSSQGNTEAFF.

On this clone: This CDR3 is also generated by other DNA sequences in the sample. This chain connects TRBV6-5 to TRBJ1-2, with 8 bases aligning to TRBD1. The CDR3 has 14 residues. Trimming cost V 0 bases and J 4 bases; bases outside gene matches: 1. Germline CDR1 MNHEY, CDR2 SVGAGI. CDR3 coding DNA: TGTGCCAGCAGTTACTCCACAGGGGGCTATGGCTACACCTTC. Translation: CASSYSTGGYGYTF.

V usage is TRBV7-2 and J usage is TRBJ2-3; D remains ambiguous. V was cut by 2 bases and J by 4 bases, with 10 bases left in between. The CDR3 sequence is 14 residues long. Germline assignment: CDR1 SGHTA and CDR2 FQGNSA. The CDR3 sequence is CASSLLFRADTQYF. The CDR3 region has the DNA TGTGCCAGCAGCTTACTGTTTCGGGCAGATACGCAGTATTTT.

The rearrangement uses TRBV27 and TRBJ1-6; D is unclear. The length of the CDR3 is 18 residues. Germline V CDR1 and CDR2: MNHEY, SMNVEV (reference sequence). Between the trimmed V and J ends, which lost 2 bases and 7 bases, there was a span of 21 bases. CDR3 region: CASSLIGLFSGANSPLHF. DNA of the CDR3: TGTGCCAGCAGTTTAATTGGCCTGTTTTCCGGAGCGAATTCACCCCTCCACTTT.

The V and J genes are TRBV3-1 (or the pseudogene TRBV3-2) and TRBJ2-5, with 11 bases identical to TRBD2. The length of the CDR3 is 15 residues. With V trimmed by 4 bases and J by 4 bases, 5 bases remained unmatched. Germline V gives CDR1 LGHDT, CDR2 YNNKEL (reference sequence). This CDR3 reads CASSPGSGGAETQYF. The DNA of the CDR3 is TGTGCCAGCAGCCCGGGTAGCGGGGGGGCAGAGACCCAGTACTTC.